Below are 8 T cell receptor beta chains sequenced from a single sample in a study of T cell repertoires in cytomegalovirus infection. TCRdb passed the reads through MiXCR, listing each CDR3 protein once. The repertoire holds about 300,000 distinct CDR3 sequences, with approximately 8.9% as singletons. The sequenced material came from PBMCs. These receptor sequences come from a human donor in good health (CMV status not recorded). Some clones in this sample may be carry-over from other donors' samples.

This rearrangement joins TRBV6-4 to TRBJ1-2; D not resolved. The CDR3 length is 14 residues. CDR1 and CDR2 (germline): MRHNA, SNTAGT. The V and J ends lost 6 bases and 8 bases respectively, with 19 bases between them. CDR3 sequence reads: CASRREGGLEGYTF. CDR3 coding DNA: TGTGCCAGCAGACGGGAAGGAGGTCTTGAAGGCTACACCTTC.

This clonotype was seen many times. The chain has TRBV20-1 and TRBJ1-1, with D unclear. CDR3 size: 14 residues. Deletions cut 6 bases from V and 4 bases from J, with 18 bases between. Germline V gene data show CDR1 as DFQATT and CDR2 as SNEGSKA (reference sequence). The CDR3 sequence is CSALTRQYSTEAFF. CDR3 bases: TGCAGTGCCCTTACACGTCAGTATAGCACTGAAGCTTTCTTT.

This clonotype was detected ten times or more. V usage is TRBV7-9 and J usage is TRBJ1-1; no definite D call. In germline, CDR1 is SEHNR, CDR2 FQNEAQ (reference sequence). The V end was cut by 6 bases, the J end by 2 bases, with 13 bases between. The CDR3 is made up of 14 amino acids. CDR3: CASSRNTDNTEAFF. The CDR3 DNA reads TGTGCCAGCAGTCGCAACACAGACAACACTGAAGCTTTCTTT.

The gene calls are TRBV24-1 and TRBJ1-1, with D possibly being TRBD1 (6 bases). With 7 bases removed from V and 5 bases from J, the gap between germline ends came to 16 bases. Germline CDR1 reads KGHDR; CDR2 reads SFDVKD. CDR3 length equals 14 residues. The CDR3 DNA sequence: TGTGCCACCAGGCCCCAAGGGGGGGCGACTGAAGCTTTCTTT. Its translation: CATRPQGGATEAFF.

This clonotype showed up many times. The CDR3 nucleotides are TGTGCCAGCAGCCGTGACAGGGGTGGGAGGAACAATGAGCAGTTCTTC. Translating it yields CASSRDRGGRNNEQFF. This sequence joins TRBV6-2 or TRBV6-3 and TRBJ2-1; 8 nucleotides match TRBD1. The CDR3 spans 16 residues. Germline V lookup: CDR1 MNHEY, CDR2 SVGEGT. With V trimmed by 6 bases and J by 5 bases, 12 bases remained unmatched.

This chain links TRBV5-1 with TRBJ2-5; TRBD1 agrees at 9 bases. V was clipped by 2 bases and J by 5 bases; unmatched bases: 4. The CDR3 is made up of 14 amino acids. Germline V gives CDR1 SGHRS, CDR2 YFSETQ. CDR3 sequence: CASSFTGGGETQYF. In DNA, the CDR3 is TGCGCCAGCAGCTTCACAGGGGGCGGTGAGACCCAGTACTTC.

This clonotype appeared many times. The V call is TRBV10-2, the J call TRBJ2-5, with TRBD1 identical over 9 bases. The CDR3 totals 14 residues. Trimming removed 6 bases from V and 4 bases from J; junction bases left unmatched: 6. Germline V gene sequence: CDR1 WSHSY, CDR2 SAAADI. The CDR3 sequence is CASSRTGGGETQYF. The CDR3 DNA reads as TGCGCCAGCAGCCGCACAGGGGGCGGAGAGACCCAGTACTTC.

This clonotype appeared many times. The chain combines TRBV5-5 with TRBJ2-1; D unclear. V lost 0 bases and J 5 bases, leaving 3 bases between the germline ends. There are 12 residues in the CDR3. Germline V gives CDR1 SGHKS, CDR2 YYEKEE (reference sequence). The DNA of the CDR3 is TGTGCCAGCAGCTTGGACGACAATGAGCAGTTCTTC. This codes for CASSLDDNEQFF.